What follows are 24 T cell receptor beta chains derived from one specimen sequenced in a study of blood T cell repertoires in COVID-19. Only in-frame clones appear in the TCRdb table, and some are missing; sequencing was by immunoSEQ multiplex PCR. This table has approximately 170,000 clones, 70% to 90% appearing once. Sequencing was performed on peripheral blood. The receptors shown here come from a man at least 80 years old with COVID-19, enrolled during active disease.

The chain uses TRBV7-9 and TRBJ2-2; TRBD2 agrees at 9 bases. This CDR3 region has 17 residues. V lost 4 bases to trimming and J lost 4 bases; unmatched junction nucleotides: 10. Germline assignment: CDR1 SEHNR and CDR2 FQNEAQ (reference sequence). The CDR3 protein is CASSSTLAGTPTGELFF. The CDR3 nucleotides read TGTGCCAGCAGCTCTACCCTAGCGGGGACCCCCACCGGGGAGCTGTTTTTT.

CDR3 loop: CSASDRGHGGYTF. CDR3 nucleotide sequence: TGCAGTGCTAGTGACAGGGGGCATGGTGGCTACACCTTC. J is TRBJ1-2 and V is TRBV20-1; the match to TRBD1 covers 10 bases. The CDR3 contains 13 residues. Germline V lookup: CDR1 DFQATT, CDR2 SNEGSKA (reference sequence). The V gene end was trimmed by 3 bases and the J gene end by 7 bases; junction bases not matched to a gene: 5.

There are a few counts of this clone. The V and J genes are TRBV12-5 and TRBJ1-5; 8 bases align to TRBD1. The CDR3 length is 14 residues. V lost 6 bases, J lost 5 bases, and 6 bases stayed unmatched. Germline loops: CDR1 LGHNT, CDR2 FRNRAP. This CDR3 is CASGTGTGDQPQHF. The DNA for the CDR3 is TGTGCTAGTGGGACAGGGACAGGAGATCAGCCCCAGCATTTT.

This chain connects TRBV6-1 to TRBJ2-7; 12 positions match TRBD2. Germline CDR1 MNHNS, CDR2 SASEGT. The V and J ends lost 3 bases and 6 bases, in that order; junction bases with no gene match: 12. There are 17 residues in the CDR3. In nucleotides, the CDR3 is TGTGCCAGCAGTGAGGGACGAGGACTAGCGGGGATCGGCGAGCAGTACTTC. Translating gives CASSEGRGLAGIGEQYF.

The chain uses TRBV25-1 and TRBJ2-5; 8 bases map to TRBD1. Germline CDR1 MGHDK, CDR2 SYGVNS. The CDR3 covers 16 residues. V shed 1 base, J shed 5 bases, and the junction held 9 bases outside the gene matches. Written as DNA, the CDR3 is TGTGCCAGCAGTGAATTAGGGACAGGAGGGTGGGAGACCCAGTACTTC. It specifies CASSELGTGGWETQYF.

This clone was counted a few times. The chain recombines TRBV6-2 or TRBV6-3 with TRBJ2-7; D is unclear. This CDR3 has 12 amino acids. V was trimmed by 2 bases and J by 3 bases, leaving 5 bases between them. In germline, CDR1 is MNHEY, CDR2 SVGEGT. The CDR3 here is CASSYGLYEQYF. In DNA, the CDR3 is TGTGCCAGCAGTTACGGGCTCTACGAGCAGTACTTC.

The chain links TRBV4-2 to TRBJ1-2; D is undetermined. Trimming shortened V by 0 bases and J by 8 bases, and 16 bases separated the two germline ends. This CDR3 is 15 amino acids long. Per germline, CDR1 LGHNA and CDR2 YNFKEQ. In DNA, the CDR3 is TGTGCCAGCAGCCAAGAAACTGTGGGAGGTTACGGCTACACCTTC. It yields the protein CASSQETVGGYGYTF.

This clone was recorded only once. V usage is TRBV6-5 and J usage is TRBJ1-2, with 8 bases that match TRBD1. Per germline, CDR1 MNHEY and CDR2 SVGAGI. The CDR3 contains 14 residues. Trimming removed 5 bases from V and 4 bases from J; junction bases left unmatched: 6. This chain's CDR3 is CASSSGQGVYGYTF. The DNA for the CDR3 is TGTGCCAGCAGTAGCGGACAGGGAGTCTATGGCTACACCTTC.

The V call is TRBV28, the J call TRBJ2-7; D perhaps matches TRBD1 (6 bases). The CDR3 is 13 residues long. Trimming pared 6 bases from V and 0 bases from J, leaving 9 bases between. The germline CDR1 and CDR2 sequences are MDHEN and SYDVKM. The CDR3 loop is CASRTGNSYEQYF. The CDR3 nucleotides are TGTGCCAGCAGGACAGGAAACTCCTACGAGCAGTACTTC.

This clone was picked up a small number of times. The V gene is TRBV6-5, the J gene TRBJ1-5; 9 nucleotides align to TRBD1. Germline lookup yields CDR1 MNHEY and CDR2 SVGAGI. The CDR3 is 15 residues long. The J segment lost 3 bases and the V segment lost 6 bases, leaving 6 bases of the junction unmatched. CDR3 amino acids: CASSHGTGTNQPQHF. The CDR3, as DNA: TGTGCCAGCAGCCACGGGACAGGGACCAATCAGCCCCAGCATTTT.

The chain is built from TRBV7-2 and TRBJ1-3, with D unclear. The CDR3 contains 16 residues. V lost 7 bases and J lost 0, with 16 bases in between. Germline V lookup: CDR1 SGHTA, CDR2 FQGNSA. The CDR3 reads CASTLNHVRSGNTIYF. CDR3 nucleotides: TGTGCCAGCACCCTAAATCATGTGCGCTCTGGAAACACCATATATTTT.

CDR3 amino acids: CASSHPTGSYEQYF. For the CDR3, the DNA is TGTGCCAGCAGTCACCCCACAGGATCCTACGAGCAGTACTTC. This chain uses TRBV6-5 with TRBJ2-7, with a tentative D call TRBD1 (5 bases). V lost 5 bases and J lost 1, with 12 bases in between. This CDR3 comprises 14 residues. CDR1 is MNHEY, CDR2 SVGAGI, per germline.

The chain carries TRBV4-3 and TRBJ1-1; a possible D gene is TRBD1 (6 bases). Looked up from germline, CDR1 is LGHNA and CDR2 is YSLEER. The CDR3 is made up of 13 amino acids. Trimming took off 1 base at V and 7 bases at J, with 10 bases between the two ends. CDR3 sequence: CASSQGSRGEAFF. CDR3 bases: TGCGCCAGCAGCCAAGGTTCCAGGGGTGAAGCTTTCTTT.

The CDR3 here is CASSQEWPPDRGPEDTQYF. The CDR3 DNA reads TGTGCCAGCAGCCAAGAGTGGCCCCCGGACAGGGGGCCTGAAGATACGCAGTATTTT. The rearrangement links TRBV3-1 (or the pseudogene TRBV3-2) to TRBJ2-3; 11 nucleotides align to TRBD1. Germline-derived CDR1 and CDR2 are LGHDT and YNNKEL (reference sequence). V shed 0 bases and J 5 bases; nucleotides not matched to a gene: 13. This CDR3 has 19 residues.

This clone is a singleton in its sample. V and J are TRBV5-1 and TRBJ2-7; TRBD1 aligns across 7 bases. The CDR3 contains 16 residues. The germline V gene encodes CDR1 SGHRS and CDR2 YFSETQ. Losses at the gene ends were 0 bases for V and 3 bases for J; bases not matched to a gene: 9. The CDR3 nucleotides read TGCGCCAGCAGCTTGGTGGTCGGGGACAGCCTCTACGAGCAGTACTTC. Translated: CASSLVVGDSLYEQYF.

Here the CDR3 DNA reads TGTGCCAGCAGCCCGACAGGCGAAGAAGCTTTCTTT. Residues: CASSPTGEEAFF. The rearrangement links TRBV11-2 to TRBJ1-1, with D perhaps matching TRBD1 (6 bases). The CDR3 is 12 amino acids. With 5 bases removed from V and 8 bases from J, the gap between germline ends came to 12 bases. Germline assignment: CDR1 SGHAT and CDR2 FQNNGV. Using reference TRBV11-2 and TRBJ1-1 for the parts outside the CDR3, the full variable domain is EAGVAQSPRYKIIEKRQSVAFWCNPISGHATLYWYQQILGQGPKLLIQFQNNGVVDDSQLPKDRFSAERLKGVDSTLKIQPAKLEDSAVYLCASSPTGEEAFFGQGTRLTVV.

The chain uses TRBV7-9 and TRBJ1-6; the D is unclear. Germline values: CDR1 SEHNR, CDR2 FQNEAQ (reference sequence). The CDR3 runs 13 residues. Trimming removed 5 bases at V and 8 bases at J, with 10 bases between. This CDR3 reads CASSAGQDSPLHF. Here the CDR3 DNA reads TGTGCCAGCAGCGCAGGCCAGGATTCACCCCTCCACTTT.

The chain combines TRBV3-1 (or the pseudogene TRBV3-2) with TRBJ1-1; tentatively, D is TRBD1 (5 bases). This CDR3 spans 13 amino acids. V was trimmed by 6 bases and J by 3 bases, leaving 11 bases between them. In germline, CDR1 is LGHDT, CDR2 YNNKEL (reference sequence). The CDR3 reads CASRGGPDTEAFF. CDR3 nucleotides: TGTGCCAGCAGGGGGGGTCCGGACACTGAAGCTTTCTTT.

The chain has TRBV6-2 or TRBV6-3 and TRBJ2-2; 8 bases align to TRBD2. The germline CDR1 and CDR2 sequences are MNHEY and SVGEGT. The CDR3 covers 15 residues. V trimming: 4 bases; J trimming: 5 bases; junction bases outside the gene matches: 6. This CDR3 reads CASSLGERETGELFF. The DNA for the CDR3 is TGTGCCAGCAGTTTGGGGGAGCGGGAGACCGGGGAGCTGTTTTTT.

This chain links TRBV12-3 or TRBV12-4 with TRBJ2-7; 9 nucleotides match TRBD1. After removal of 4 bases from V and 6 bases from J, the junction contained 4 bases not matched to a gene. The CDR3 loop spans 13 amino acids. Here the CDR3 reads CASSSQDRGEQYF. The CDR3 DNA is TGTGCCAGCAGTTCCCAGGACAGGGGCGAGCAGTACTTC.

The V gene is TRBV2, the J gene TRBJ2-7, with TRBD1 matching 9 bases. The CDR3 has 14 amino acids. The V and J ends lost 7 bases and 4 bases, in that order; junction bases with no gene match: 8. The V gene's germline CDR1 is SNHLY and CDR2 FYNNEI. The CDR3 coding sequence is TGTGCCAGCACGTGGGACAGGGCAACGTACGAGCAGTACTTC. Encoded protein: CASTWDRATYEQYF.

The rearrangement uses TRBV13 and TRBJ1-2; unclear D gene. The germline V gene encodes CDR1 PRHDT and CDR2 FYEKMQ (reference sequence). V lost 2 bases to trimming and J lost 8 bases, with 12 bases between them. The CDR3 has 13 amino acids. The CDR3 here is CASSLRIEGGYTF. The CDR3 DNA reads TGTGCCAGCAGCTTACGCATCGAGGGAGGCTACACCTTC.

This clone occurred a few times. V is TRBV19 and J is TRBJ1-1; 9 nucleotides line up with TRBD1. V shed 7 bases, J shed 0 bases, and the junction held 3 bases outside the gene matches. The CDR3 contains 14 residues. Germline CDR1 and CDR2: LNHDA and SQIVND (reference sequence). Here the CDR3 DNA reads TGTGCCAGTAACAGGGGGCAAGTGAACACTGAAGCTTTCTTT. Translation: CASNRGQVNTEAFF.

The rearrangement uses TRBV2 and TRBJ1-2, with 7 bases lining up with TRBD1. The CDR3 totals 14 residues. V gave up 5 bases and J gave up 7 bases; unmatched junction bases: 10. The germline V gene has CDR1 SNHLY and CDR2 FYNNEI. The CDR3: CASSFNRGLVGYTF. The CDR3 DNA reads TGTGCCAGCAGTTTCAACAGGGGACTGGTTGGCTACACCTTC.